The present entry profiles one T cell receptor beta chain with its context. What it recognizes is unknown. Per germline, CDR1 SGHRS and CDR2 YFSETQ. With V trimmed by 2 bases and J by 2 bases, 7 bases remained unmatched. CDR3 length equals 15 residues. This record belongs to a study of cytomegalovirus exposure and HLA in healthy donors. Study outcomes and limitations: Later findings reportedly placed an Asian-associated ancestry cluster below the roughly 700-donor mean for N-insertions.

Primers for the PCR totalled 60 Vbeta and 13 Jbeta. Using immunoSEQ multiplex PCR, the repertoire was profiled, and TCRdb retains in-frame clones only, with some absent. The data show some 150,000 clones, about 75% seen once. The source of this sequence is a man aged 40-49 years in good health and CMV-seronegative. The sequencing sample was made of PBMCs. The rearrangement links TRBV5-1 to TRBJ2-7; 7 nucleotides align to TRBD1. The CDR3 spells CASSFEDRTTYEQYF. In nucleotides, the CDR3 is TGCGCCAGCAGCTTCGAGGACAGGACCACCTACGAGCAGTACTTC.